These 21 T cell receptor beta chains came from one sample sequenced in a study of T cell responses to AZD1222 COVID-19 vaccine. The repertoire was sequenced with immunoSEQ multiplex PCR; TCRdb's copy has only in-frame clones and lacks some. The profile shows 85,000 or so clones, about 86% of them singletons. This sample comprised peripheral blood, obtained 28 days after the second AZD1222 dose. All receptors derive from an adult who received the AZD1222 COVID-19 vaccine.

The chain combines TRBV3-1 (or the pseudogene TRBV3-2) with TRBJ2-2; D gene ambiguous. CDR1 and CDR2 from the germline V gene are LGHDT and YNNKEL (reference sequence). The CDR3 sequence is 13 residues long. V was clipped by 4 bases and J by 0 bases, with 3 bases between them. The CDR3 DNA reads TGTGCCAGCAGCCCAACGAACACCGGGGAGCTGTTTTTT. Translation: CASSPTNTGELFF.

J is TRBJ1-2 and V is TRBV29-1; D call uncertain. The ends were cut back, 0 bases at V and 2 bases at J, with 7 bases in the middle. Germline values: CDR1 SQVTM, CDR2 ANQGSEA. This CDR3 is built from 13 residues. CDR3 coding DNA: TGCAGCGTTGAAGAAGGTCTGAACTATGGCTACACCTTC. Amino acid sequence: CSVEEGLNYGYTF. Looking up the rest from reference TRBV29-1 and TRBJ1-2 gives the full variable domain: SAVISQKPSRDICQRGTSLTIQCQVDSQVTMMFWYRQQPGQSLTLIATANQGSEATYESGFVIDKFPISRPNLTFSTLTVSNMSPEDSSIYLCSVEEGLNYGYTFGSGTRLTVV.

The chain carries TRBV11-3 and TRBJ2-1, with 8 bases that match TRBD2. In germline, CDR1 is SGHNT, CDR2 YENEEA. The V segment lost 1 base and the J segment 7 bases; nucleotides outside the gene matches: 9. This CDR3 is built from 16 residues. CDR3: CASSLGAAGGANEQFF. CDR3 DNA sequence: TGTGCCAGCAGCTTAGGAGCGGCGGGAGGAGCTAATGAGCAGTTCTTC.

Here the CDR3 reads CSASGTFRSYEQYF. DNA for the CDR3: TGCAGTGCTAGTGGGACTTTTAGATCCTACGAGCAGTACTTC. The chain has TRBV20-1 and TRBJ2-7; the D gene is possibly TRBD2 (6 bases). Trimming shortened V by 3 bases and J by 1 base, and 13 bases separated the two germline ends. Per the germline V gene, CDR1 is DFQATT and CDR2 is SNEGSKA (reference sequence). The CDR3 is made up of 14 amino acids.

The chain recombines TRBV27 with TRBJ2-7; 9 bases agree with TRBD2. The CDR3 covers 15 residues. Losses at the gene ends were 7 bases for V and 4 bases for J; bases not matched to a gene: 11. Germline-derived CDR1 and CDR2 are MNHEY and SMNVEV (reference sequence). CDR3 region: CASKQLAGSPYEQYF. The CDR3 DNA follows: TGTGCCAGCAAACAACTAGCGGGCTCTCCATACGAGCAGTACTTC.

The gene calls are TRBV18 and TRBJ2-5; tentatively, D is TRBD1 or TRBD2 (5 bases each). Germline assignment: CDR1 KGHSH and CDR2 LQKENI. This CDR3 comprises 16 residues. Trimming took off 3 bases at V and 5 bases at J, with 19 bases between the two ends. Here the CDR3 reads CASSPFSPGRGETQYF. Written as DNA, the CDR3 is TGTGCCAGCTCACCCTTCTCCCCGGGGCGAGGGGAGACCCAGTACTTC.

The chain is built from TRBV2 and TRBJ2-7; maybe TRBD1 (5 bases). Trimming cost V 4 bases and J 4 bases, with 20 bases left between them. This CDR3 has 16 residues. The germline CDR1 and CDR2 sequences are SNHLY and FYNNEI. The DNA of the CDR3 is TGTGCCAGCAGTGGGTTTGTAGTAGGGGATTTTTACGAGCAGTACTTC. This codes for CASSGFVVGDFYEQYF.

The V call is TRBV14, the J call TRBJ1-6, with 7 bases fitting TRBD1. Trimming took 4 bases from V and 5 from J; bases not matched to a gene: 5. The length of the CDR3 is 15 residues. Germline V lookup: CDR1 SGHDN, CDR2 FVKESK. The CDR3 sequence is CASSRDRAHNSPLHF. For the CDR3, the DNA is TGTGCCAGCAGCCGAGACAGGGCCCATAATTCACCCCTCCACTTT. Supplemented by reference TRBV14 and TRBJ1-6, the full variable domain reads EAGVTQFPSHSVIEKGQTVTLRCDPISGHDNLYWYRRVMGKEIKFLLHFVKESKQDESGMPNNRFLAERTGGTYSTLKVQPAELEDSGVYFCASSRDRAHNSPLHFGNGTRLTVT.

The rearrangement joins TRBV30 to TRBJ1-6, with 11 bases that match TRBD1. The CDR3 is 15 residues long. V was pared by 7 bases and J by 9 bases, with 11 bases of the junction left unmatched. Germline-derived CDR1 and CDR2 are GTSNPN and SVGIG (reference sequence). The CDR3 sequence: CASMGGTGGSSPLHF. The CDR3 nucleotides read TGTGCCTCGATGGGGGGGACAGGGGGAAGTTCACCCCTCCACTTT.

The CDR3 DNA sequence: TGTGCCACCAGCAGAGGAGGGACGGGGAACACTGAAGCTTTCTTT. Its protein product is CATSRGGTGNTEAFF. V and J are TRBV15 and TRBJ1-1; TRBD1 might be the D (5 bases). Trimming removed 1 base from V and 1 base from J, with 10 bases in between. Per the germline V gene, CDR1 is LNHNV and CDR2 is YYDKDF (reference sequence). The CDR3 is 15 amino acids.

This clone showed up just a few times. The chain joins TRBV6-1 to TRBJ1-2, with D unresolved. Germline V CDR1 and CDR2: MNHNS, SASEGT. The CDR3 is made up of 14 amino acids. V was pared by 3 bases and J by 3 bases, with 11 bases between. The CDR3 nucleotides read TGTGCCAGCAGTGATCGTCCCCCAGACTATGGCTACACCTTC. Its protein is CASSDRPPDYGYTF.

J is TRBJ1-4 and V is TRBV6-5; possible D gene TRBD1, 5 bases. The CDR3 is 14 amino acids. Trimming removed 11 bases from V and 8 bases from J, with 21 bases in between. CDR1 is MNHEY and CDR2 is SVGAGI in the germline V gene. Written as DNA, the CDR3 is TGTGCCGTAGGTGGAGGGACCCTAGAGGAAAAACTGTTTTTT. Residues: CAVGGGTLEEKLFF.

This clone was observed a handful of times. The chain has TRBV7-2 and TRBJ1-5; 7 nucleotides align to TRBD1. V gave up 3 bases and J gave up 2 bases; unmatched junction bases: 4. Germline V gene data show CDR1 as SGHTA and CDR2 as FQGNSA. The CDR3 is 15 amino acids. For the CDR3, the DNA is TGTGCCAGCAGCTTCCAGGGGGGTGGCAATCAGCCCCAGCATTTT. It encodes CASSFQGGGNQPQHF.

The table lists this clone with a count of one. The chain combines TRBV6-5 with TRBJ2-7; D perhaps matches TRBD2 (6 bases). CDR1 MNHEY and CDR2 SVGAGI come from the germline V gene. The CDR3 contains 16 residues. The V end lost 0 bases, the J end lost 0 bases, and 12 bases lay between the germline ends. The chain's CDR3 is CASSYSPGVTSYEQYF. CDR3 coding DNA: TGTGCCAGCAGTTACTCGCCGGGAGTCACCTCCTACGAGCAGTACTTC.

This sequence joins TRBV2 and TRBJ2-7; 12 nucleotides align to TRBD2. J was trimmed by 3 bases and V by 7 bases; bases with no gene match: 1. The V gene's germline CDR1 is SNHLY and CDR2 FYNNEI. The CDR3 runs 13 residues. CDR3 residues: CASTSGGDYEQYF. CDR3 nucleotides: TGTGCCAGCACTAGCGGGGGGGACTACGAGCAGTACTTC.

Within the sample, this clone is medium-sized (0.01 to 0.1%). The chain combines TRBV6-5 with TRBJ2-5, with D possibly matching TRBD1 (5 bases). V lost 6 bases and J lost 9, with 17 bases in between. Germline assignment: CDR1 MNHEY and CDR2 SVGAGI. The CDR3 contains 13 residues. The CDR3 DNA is TGTGCCAGCAGCGGACATGCGATTTGGCCCCAGTACTTC. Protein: CASSGHAIWPQYF.

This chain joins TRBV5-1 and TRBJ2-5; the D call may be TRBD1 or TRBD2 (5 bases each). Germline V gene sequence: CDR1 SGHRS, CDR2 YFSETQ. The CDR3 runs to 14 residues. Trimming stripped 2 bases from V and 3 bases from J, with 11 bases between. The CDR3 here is CASSFQVGEETQYF. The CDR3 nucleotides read TGCGCCAGCAGCTTCCAAGTGGGGGAAGAGACCCAGTACTTC.

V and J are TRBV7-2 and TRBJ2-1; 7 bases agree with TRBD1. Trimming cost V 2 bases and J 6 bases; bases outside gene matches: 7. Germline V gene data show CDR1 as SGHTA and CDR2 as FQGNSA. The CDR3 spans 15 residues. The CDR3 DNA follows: TGTGCCAGCAGCTTAAGCAGGGGGACGGGCAATGAGCAGTTCTTC. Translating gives CASSLSRGTGNEQFF.

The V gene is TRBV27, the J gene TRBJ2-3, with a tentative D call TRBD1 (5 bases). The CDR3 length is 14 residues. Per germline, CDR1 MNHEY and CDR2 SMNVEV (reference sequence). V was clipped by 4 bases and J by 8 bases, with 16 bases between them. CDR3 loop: CASSSLLTAFTQYF. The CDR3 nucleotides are TGTGCCAGCAGTTCCCTCCTGACAGCCTTTACGCAGTATTTT.

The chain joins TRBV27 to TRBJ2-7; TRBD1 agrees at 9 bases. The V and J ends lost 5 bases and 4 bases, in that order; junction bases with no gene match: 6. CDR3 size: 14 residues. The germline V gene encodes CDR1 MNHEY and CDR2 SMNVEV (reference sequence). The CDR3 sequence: CASSQPGQGYEQYF. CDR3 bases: TGTGCCAGCAGTCAACCGGGACAGGGATACGAGCAGTACTTC.

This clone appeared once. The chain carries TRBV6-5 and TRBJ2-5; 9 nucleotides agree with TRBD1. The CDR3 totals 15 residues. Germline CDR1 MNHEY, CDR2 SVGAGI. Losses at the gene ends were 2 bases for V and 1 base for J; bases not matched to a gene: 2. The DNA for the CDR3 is TGTGCCAGCAGTTACGGGACAGGGATCCAAGAGACCCAGTACTTC. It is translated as CASSYGTGIQETQYF.